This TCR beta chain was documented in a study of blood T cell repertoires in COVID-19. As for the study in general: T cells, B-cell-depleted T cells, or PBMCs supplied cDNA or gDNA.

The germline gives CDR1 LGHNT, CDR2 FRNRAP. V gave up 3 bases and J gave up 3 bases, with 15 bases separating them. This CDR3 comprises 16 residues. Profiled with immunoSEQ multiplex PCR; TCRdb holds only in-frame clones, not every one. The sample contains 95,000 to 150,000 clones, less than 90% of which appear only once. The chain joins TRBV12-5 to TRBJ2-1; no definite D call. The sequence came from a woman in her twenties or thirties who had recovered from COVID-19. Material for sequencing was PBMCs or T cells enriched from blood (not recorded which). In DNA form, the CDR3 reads TGTGCTAGTGGTTTCGAACAGCCAATCGGCTACAATGAGCAGTTCTTC. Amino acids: CASGFEQPIGYNEQFF.